The 16 T cell receptor beta chains given below trace back to one sample, sequenced in a study of shared clonotypes between healthy human individuals. Assay used: immunoSEQ multiplex PCR; TCRdb lists only in-frame clones, some missing. The repertoire holds some 2,000,000 clones, with 85% to 95% as singletons. Source material: naive CD4+ T cells sorted from blood. Documented subset: CD45RA+ positively selected. The receptors here all came from a man aged 18 to 30 in good health.

The J gene is TRBJ1-2, the V gene TRBV9; D uncertain. From germline, CDR1 is SGDLS and CDR2 YYNGEE. V gave up 4 bases and J gave up 2 bases, with 3 bases separating them. This CDR3 spans 11 amino acids. CDR3 region: CASSHNYGYTF. The CDR3 coding sequence is TGTGCCAGCAGCCACAACTATGGCTACACCTTC.

This chain joins TRBV5-6 and TRBJ2-3; tentative D call: TRBD2 (6 bases). This CDR3 contains 16 residues. The V and J ends lost 5 bases and 0 bases respectively, with 16 bases between them. Germline CDR1 and CDR2: SGHDT and YYEEEE. Here the CDR3 DNA reads TGTGCCAGCAGTTGGGGAGGTAGCGGAAGCACAGATACGCAGTATTTT. This sequence encodes CASSWGGSGSTDTQYF.

The rearrangement links TRBV2 to TRBJ1-1, with unresolved D. Germline CDR1 SNHLY, CDR2 FYNNEI. The CDR3 spans 13 residues. V was clipped by 7 bases and J by 1 base, with 10 bases between them. The chain's CDR3 is CASMVRENTEAFF. For the CDR3, the DNA is TGTGCCAGCATGGTGCGGGAGAACACTGAAGCTTTCTTT.

This chain uses TRBV29-1 with TRBJ1-2; maybe TRBD1 (5 bases). Per the germline V gene, CDR1 is SQVTM and CDR2 is ANQGSEA. The V gene lost 0 bases and the J gene lost 8 bases, with 22 bases spanning the gap. The CDR3 consists of 16 residues. CDR3 sequence reads: CSVEDPTDTYSKGYTF. The CDR3 DNA sequence: TGCAGCGTTGAAGATCCGACAGACACTTATAGTAAAGGCTACACCTTC.

The CDR3 loop reads CASSLSLAGDKYEQYF. The CDR3, as DNA: TGCGCCAGCAGCTTGAGTCTAGCGGGAGATAAGTACGAGCAGTACTTC. This chain connects TRBV5-1 to TRBJ2-7; 10 bases line up with TRBD2. Germline-derived CDR1 and CDR2 are SGHRS and YFSETQ. This CDR3 has 16 amino acids. Losses at the gene ends were 1 base for V and 4 bases for J; bases not matched to a gene: 8.

The chain links TRBV14 to TRBJ2-7; D is unresolved. CDR1 SGHDN and CDR2 FVKESK come from the germline V gene. The ends were cut back, 4 bases at V and 0 bases at J, with 13 bases in the middle. The CDR3 runs to 15 residues. The CDR3 DNA sequence: TGTGCCAGCAGCCCAAAGCCAGGCCGCTCCTACGAGCAGTACTTC. Translation gives CASSPKPGRSYEQYF.

CDR3 residues: CASSDTGAGQETQYF. CDR3 bases: TGTGCCAGCAGTGATACAGGGGCAGGGCAAGAGACCCAGTACTTC. This chain joins TRBV2 and TRBJ2-5; 7 nucleotides line up with TRBD1. Germline V gene lookup returns CDR1 SNHLY and CDR2 FYNNEI. The junction had 6 bases not matched to a gene; V was cut back by 3 bases and J by 2 bases. The CDR3 is made up of 15 amino acids.

J is TRBJ2-1 and V is TRBV2, with D tentatively TRBD2 (5 bases). This CDR3 comprises 14 residues. Trimming took 7 bases from V and 3 from J, leaving 13 bases between them. Germline loops: CDR1 SNHLY, CDR2 FYNNEI. As DNA, the CDR3 is TGTGCCAGCAATGGAGGTCTGATCTACAATGAGCAGTTCTTC. Its translation: CASNGGLIYNEQFF.

The chain is built from TRBV7-6 and TRBJ1-2; 9 bases are shared with TRBD1. Germline V CDR1 and CDR2: SGHVS, FNYEAQ. V lost 5 bases to trimming and J lost 0 bases; unmatched junction nucleotides: 10. This CDR3 has 17 residues. This chain's CDR3 is CASSILRDRVTNYGYTF. The CDR3 DNA reads as TGTGCCAGCAGCATACTCCGGGACAGGGTTACTAACTATGGCTACACCTTC. Supplemented by reference TRBV7-6 and TRBJ1-2, the full variable domain reads GAGVSQSPRYKVTKRGQDVALRCDPISGHVSLYWYRQALGQGPEFLTYFNYEAQQDKSGLPNDRFSAERPEGSISTLTIQRTEQRDSAMYRCASSILRDRVTNYGYTFGSGTRLTVV.

The chain links TRBV5-1 to TRBJ1-5, with D possibly being TRBD1 (5 bases). V was shortened by 0 bases and J by 2 bases, with 12 bases between the two germline ends. In germline, CDR1 is SGHRS, CDR2 YFSETQ. The length of the CDR3 is 16 residues. CDR3 sequence: CASSLGSRGGNQPQHF. The CDR3 nucleotides read TGCGCCAGCAGCTTGGGATCAAGGGGCGGCAATCAGCCCCAGCATTTT. The full variable domain, with the rest looked up from reference TRBV5-1 and TRBJ1-5, is KAGVTQTPRYLIKTRGQQVTLSCSPISGHRSVSWYQQTPGQGLQFLFEYFSETQRNKGNFPGRFSGRQFSNSRSEMNVSTLELGDSALYLCASSLGSRGGNQPQHFGDGTRLSIL.

The chain combines TRBV21-1 with TRBJ2-7. TRBV21-1 is annotated as a pseudogene. The length of the CDR3 is 15 residues. The CDR3 DNA reads as TGTGCCAGCAGCAAACCCTGGGAGGCCACAGGGGAGCAGTACTTC. Translated, it gives CASSKPWEATGEQYF.

Comment on this clone: Additional DNA sequences in this sample encode the identical CDR3. The V and J genes are TRBV6-5 and TRBJ1-5, with 9 bases fitting TRBD1. The CDR3 consists of 15 residues. Per the germline V gene, CDR1 is MNHEY and CDR2 is SVGAGI. V lost 6 bases to trimming and J lost 2 bases; unmatched junction nucleotides: 5. The CDR3 DNA reads TGTGCCAGCAGCAAACAGGGGGCGGGCAATCAGCCCCAGCATTTT. Its translation: CASSKQGAGNQPQHF.

This chain connects TRBV2 to TRBJ2-1; D is ambiguous. Trimming removed 11 bases from V and 0 bases from J, with 14 bases in between. The CDR3 covers 14 residues. Looked up from germline, CDR1 is SNHLY and CDR2 is FYNNEI. The CDR3 DNA reads TGTGCCTCCGCCGAGAGGTTCTCCTACAATGAGCAGTTCTTC. Translated: CASAERFSYNEQFF.

CDR3 sequence reads: CASSVGGARFGQYF. The DNA for the CDR3 is TGTGCCAGCAGTGTGGGCGGAGCCAGGTTCGGGCAGTACTTC. V is TRBV2 and J is TRBJ2-7, with D unresolved. V lost 4 bases and J 9 bases, leaving 19 bases between the germline ends. CDR1 and CDR2 (germline): SNHLY, FYNNEI. The CDR3 contains 14 residues.

This sequence joins TRBV10-3 and TRBJ1-1; 7 bases agree with TRBD1. Germline CDR1 reads ENHRY; CDR2 reads SYGVKD. The CDR3 contains 13 residues. V lost 5 bases, J lost 8 bases, and 8 bases stayed unmatched. For the CDR3, the DNA is TGTGCCATCAGTACCGACAGGGAAGGGGAAGCTTTCTTT. This translates into CAISTDREGEAFF.

This chain joins TRBV7-2 and TRBJ2-7; D unclear. The V end lost 4 bases, the J end lost 3 bases, and 16 bases lay between the germline ends. CDR3 length equals 15 residues. CDR1 SGHTA and CDR2 FQGNSA come from the germline V gene. CDR3 sequence (DNA): TGTGCCAGCAGCTCCCGGGCCTTCCCCTTCTACGAGCAGTACTTC. Its translation is CASSSRAFPFYEQYF.